This TCR beta chain was identified in a study of shared clonotypes between healthy human individuals. Assay: immunoSEQ multiplex PCR; the TCRdb copy retains only in-frame clones and omits some. The sample lists fewer than 700,000 clones; around 77% were seen once. V lost 4 bases and J 0 bases, leaving 16 bases between the germline ends. CDR3 size: 16 residues. Germline lookup yields CDR1 SGHRS and CDR2 YFSETQ. Sequenced material: PBMCs. The chain combines TRBV5-1 with TRBJ1-2; the D is unclear. This TCR came from a woman between 40 and 55 years old in good health. Some clones in this sample may be carry-over from other donors' samples. The CDR3 here is CASSPRGPNANYGYTF. The CDR3 DNA reads as TGCGCCAGCAGCCCAAGAGGGCCAAACGCTAACTATGGCTACACCTTC. The entire variable domain, with the rest obtained from reference TRBV5-1 and TRBJ1-2, is as follows: KAGVTQTPRYLIKTRGQQVTLSCSPISGHRSVSWYQQTPGQGLQFLFEYFSETQRNKGNFPGRFSGRQFSNSRSEMNVSTLELGDSALYLCASSPRGPNANYGYTFGSGTRLTVV.